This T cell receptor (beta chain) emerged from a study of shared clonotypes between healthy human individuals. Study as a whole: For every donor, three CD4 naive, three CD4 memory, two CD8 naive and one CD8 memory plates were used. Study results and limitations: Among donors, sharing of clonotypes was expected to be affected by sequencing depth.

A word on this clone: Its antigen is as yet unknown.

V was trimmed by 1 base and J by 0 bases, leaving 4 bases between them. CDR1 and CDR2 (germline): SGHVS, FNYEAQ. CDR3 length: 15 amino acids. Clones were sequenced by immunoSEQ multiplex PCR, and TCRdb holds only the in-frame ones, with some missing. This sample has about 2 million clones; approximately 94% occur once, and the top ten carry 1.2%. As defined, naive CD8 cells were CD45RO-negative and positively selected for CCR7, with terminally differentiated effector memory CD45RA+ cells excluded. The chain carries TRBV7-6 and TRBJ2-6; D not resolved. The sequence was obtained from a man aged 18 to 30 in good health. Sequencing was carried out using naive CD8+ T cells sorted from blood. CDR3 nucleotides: TGTGCCAGCAGCTTAGGCGGCTCTGGGGCCAACGTCCTGACTTTC. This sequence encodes CASSLGGSGANVLTF.